These 2 T cell receptor beta chains were all obtained from the same sample, sequenced in a study of blood T cell dynamics during melanoma immunotherapy. Generated by immunoSEQ multiplex PCR, the TCRdb table keeps only in-frame clones and is missing some. The sample records more than 4,500 clones, about four fifths being singletons. The time point: week 3, after first cycle of checkpoint inhibitor. This specimen was blood, taken from a patient treated with checkpoint blockade. The receptors here all came from a human donor with melanoma.

The genes are TRBV6-1 and TRBJ1-5; D remains ambiguous. The length of the CDR3 is 18 residues. Looked up from germline, CDR1 is MNHNS and CDR2 is SASEGT. V shed 0 bases and J shed 0 bases, with 15 bases lying between them. The CDR3 here is CASSEAGRRPLSNQPQHF. Written as DNA, the CDR3 is TGTGCCAGCAGTGAAGCGGGAAGGCGCCCCCTTAGCAATCAGCCCCAGCATTTT.

The J gene is TRBJ2-7, the V gene TRBV15, with 12 bases identical to TRBD2. V lost 1 base to trimming and J lost 1 base; unmatched junction nucleotides: 5. CDR1 is LNHNV and CDR2 is YYDKDF in the germline V gene (reference sequence). The CDR3 is 17 residues long. In DNA, the CDR3 is TGTGCCACCAGCAGAGGGACGACTAGCGGGAGTTCCTACGAGCAGTACTTC. It specifies CATSRGTTSGSSYEQYF.